This T cell receptor beta chain is drawn from a study of blood T cell repertoires in COVID-19. Seattle patient enrollment occurred during active infection, with longitudinal follow-up thereafter. Assay: immunoSEQ multiplex PCR; the TCRdb copy retains only in-frame clones and omits some. The sample holds 90,000 or so clones, around 86% seen once. The material sequenced was peripheral blood. The source is a man in his sixties with COVID-19, enrolled during active disease.

The CDR3 DNA is TGTGCCAGCAGGCCTCCAGGGGGGCACACTGAAGCTTTCTTT. Residues: CASRPPGGHTEAFF. The J gene is TRBJ1-1, the V gene TRBV6-2 or TRBV6-3; TRBD1 agrees at 7 bases. The CDR3 length is 14 residues. The germline V gene encodes CDR1 MNHEY and CDR2 SVGEGT. Trimming cost V 6 bases and J 3 bases; bases outside gene matches: 7.